These 8 T cell receptor beta chains originate from one sample sequenced in a study of cytomegalovirus exposure and HLA in healthy donors. The PCR ran on 60 Vbeta and 13 Jbeta primers. This table comes from immunoSEQ multiplex PCR, and its TCRdb copy is limited to in-frame clones, with some not included. The sample lists 150,000 to 200,000 clones; 80% were seen once. The sequencing sample was made of PBMCs. These receptors were obtained from a woman aged 40 to 49 in good health and CMV-seronegative.

The chain recombines TRBV7-9 with TRBJ2-3, with 7 bases fitting TRBD1. Trimming at V came to 7 bases and at J to 10 bases, leaving 8 bases not matched to a gene. This CDR3 has 12 residues. Looked up from germline, CDR1 is SEHNR and CDR2 is FQNEAQ (reference sequence). CDR3: CASTPTGVPQYF. CDR3 sequence (DNA): TGTGCCAGCACCCCTACAGGGGTTCCGCAGTATTTT.

This clone was seen a few times. The rearrangement joins TRBV7-2 to TRBJ2-3; 8 bases line up with TRBD2. With V trimmed by 6 bases and J by 2 bases, 7 bases remained unmatched. Germline values: CDR1 SGHTA, CDR2 FQGNSA. The CDR3 sequence is 15 residues long. The CDR3 here is CASSTTGGPTDTQYF. The DNA of the CDR3 is TGTGCCAGCAGTACTACGGGGGGGCCCACAGATACGCAGTATTTT.

The V gene is TRBV30, the J gene TRBJ2-1; TRBD2 agrees at 9 bases. J was trimmed by 6 bases and V by 2 bases; bases with no gene match: 11. The CDR3 totals 16 residues. Per the germline V gene, CDR1 is GTSNPN and CDR2 is SVGIG (reference sequence). Here the CDR3 DNA reads TGTGCCTGGAGTAGAGGCGGGGGGGCGGAGGGCAATGAGCAGTTCTTC. It yields the protein CAWSRGGGAEGNEQFF.

The chain employs TRBV7-2 and TRBJ1-2; 7 bases map to TRBD1. This CDR3 has 15 amino acids. CDR1 is SGHTA and CDR2 is FQGNSA in the germline V gene. Trimming cost V 1 base and J 4 bases; bases outside gene matches: 6. CDR3 sequence: CASSLEGQPPYGYTF. CDR3 DNA sequence: TGTGCCAGCAGCTTAGAGGGACAGCCCCCCTATGGCTACACCTTC.

This chain uses TRBV29-1 with TRBJ2-3, with 9 positions matching TRBD1. The junction had 3 bases not matched to a gene; V was cut back by 7 bases and J by 1 base. CDR3 size: 13 residues. Germline CDR1 and CDR2: SQVTM and ANQGSEA. The CDR3 DNA reads TGCAGCGCCGACAGGGGGGGCACAGATACGCAGTATTTT. Protein product: CSADRGGTDTQYF.

V gene TRBV4-2 combines with J gene TRBJ2-5; TRBD2 matches 7 bases. V lost 1 base and J lost 5; bases outside the gene matches: 16. The CDR3 is 18 amino acids. CDR1 and CDR2 (germline): LGHNA, YNFKEQ. CDR3 bases: TGTGCCAGCAGCCAAGGGGACGGGGCGGGAGTGGGTGGGGAGACCCAGTACTTC. Protein product: CASSQGDGAGVGGETQYF.

J is TRBJ2-7 and V is TRBV11-3, with D maybe TRBD2 (6 bases). The CDR3 has 15 amino acids. Germline V gene lookup returns CDR1 SGHNT and CDR2 YENEEA. V gave up 0 bases and J gave up 2 bases, with 11 bases separating them. This chain's CDR3 is CASSLEGGIAYEQYF. CDR3 nucleotides: TGTGCCAGCAGCTTAGAGGGCGGGATAGCCTACGAGCAGTACTTC.

The gene calls are TRBV27 and TRBJ1-2, with TRBD1 matching 8 bases. CDR3 length: 16 residues. J lost 5 bases, V lost 6 bases, and 14 bases had no gene match. Germline values: CDR1 MNHEY, CDR2 SMNVEV (reference sequence). The CDR3 here is CASSTYRQGARYGYTF. The CDR3 DNA reads TGTGCCAGCAGCACCTACCGGCAGGGGGCGCGGTATGGCTACACCTTC.